What follows are 26 T cell receptor beta chains derived from one specimen sequenced in a study of shared T cell receptors in the human thymus. Using immunoSEQ multiplex PCR, the repertoire was profiled, and TCRdb retains in-frame clones only, with some absent. The sample has 600,000 to 900,000 clones, roughly 85% seen once. This same sample was also taken into another study, of human thymus T cells.

The specimen sequenced was thymocytes. These receptors were collected from a girl less than two years old with a congenital heart defect.

This chain joins TRBV28 and TRBJ2-5; D possibly corresponds to TRBD1 (6 bases). The CDR3 is 14 amino acids. V was trimmed by 5 bases and J by 1 base, leaving 11 bases between them. Germline CDR1 is MDHEN and CDR2 is SYDVKM. This CDR3 reads CASSGTQPQETQYF. DNA for the CDR3: TGTGCCAGCAGTGGGACACAGCCCCAAGAGACCCAGTACTTC.

The chain employs TRBV7-8 and TRBJ2-7, with a possible D match to TRBD1 (7 bases). The CDR3 has 15 residues. Germline-derived CDR1 and CDR2 are SGHVS and FQNEAQ. V was trimmed by 5 bases and J by 4 bases, leaving 18 bases between them. CDR3 residues: CASSLRGQLLYEQYF. CDR3 in DNA: TGTGCCAGCAGCCTGCGGGGACAGCTATTATACGAGCAGTACTTC. The entire variable domain, with the rest obtained from reference TRBV7-8 and TRBJ2-7, is as follows: GAGVSQSPRYKVAKRGQDVALRCDPISGHVSLFWYQQALGQGPEFLTYFQNEAQLDKSGLPSDRFFAERPEGSVSTLKIQRTQQEDSAVYLCASSLRGQLLYEQYFGPGTRLTVT.

The sample holds one count of this clone. This chain uses TRBV2 with TRBJ2-3, with 11 bases fitting TRBD2. V was clipped by 3 bases and J by 0 bases; unmatched bases: 11. This CDR3 is 19 amino acids long. Germline V lookup: CDR1 SNHLY, CDR2 FYNNEI. Here the CDR3 DNA reads TGTGCCAGCAGTGAGTGGATGGCTAGCGGGGGGATTAGCACAGATACGCAGTATTTT. Translation: CASSEWMASGGISTDTQYF.

This chain connects TRBV28 to TRBJ1-3, with D possibly matching TRBD1 (5 bases). Trimming pared 6 bases from V and 4 bases from J, leaving 19 bases between. The germline V gene has CDR1 MDHEN and CDR2 SYDVKM. The CDR3 extends over 16 amino acids. CDR3 amino acids: CASRRLSAGGGNTIYF. Written as DNA, the CDR3 is TGTGCCAGCAGGCGCCTCTCCGCCGGGGGGGGAAACACCATATATTTT.

The chain uses TRBV7-8 and TRBJ1-2; tentatively, D is TRBD1 (6 bases). Germline V gene data show CDR1 as SGHVS and CDR2 as FQNEAQ. The V end was cut by 5 bases, the J end by 4 bases, with 17 bases between. The CDR3 runs 15 residues. The CDR3 is CASSLGGGGSYGYTF. As DNA, the CDR3 is TGTGCCAGCAGCCTTGGCGGGGGCGGATCCTATGGCTACACCTTC.

This clone was seen just once. The rearrangement uses TRBV4-1 and TRBJ1-5, with D perhaps TRBD1 (6 bases). The CDR3 extends over 15 amino acids. Trimming took off 0 bases at V and 4 bases at J, with 10 bases between the two ends. Germline assignment: CDR1 MGHRA and CDR2 YSYEKL. CDR3 coding DNA: TGCGCCAGCAGCCAAGAAGGGACACCGAATCAGCCCCAGCATTTT. It codes for CASSQEGTPNQPQHF.

The chain uses TRBV13 and TRBJ1-5, with D unclear. Per germline, CDR1 PRHDT and CDR2 FYEKMQ (reference sequence). V dropped 2 bases and J dropped 4 bases, with 6 bases sitting between them. The length of the CDR3 is 13 residues. As DNA, the CDR3 is TGTGCCAGCAGCTTAAGCCCAAATCAGCCCCAGCATTTT. Its protein product is CASSLSPNQPQHF.

This clone was seen a single time. The CDR3 DNA reads TGTGCCAGCAGCTTGAGTGGCGCACAGGGAGAAGTCTACGAGCAGTACTTC. Translating it yields CASSLSGAQGEVYEQYF. The chain carries TRBV5-4 and TRBJ2-7; a weak D match, TRBD1 (6 bases). Germline V lookup: CDR1 SGHNT, CDR2 YYREEE (reference sequence). CDR3 length equals 17 residues. The V end lost 1 base, the J end lost 3 bases, and 20 bases lay between the germline ends.

The CDR3 bases are TGTGCCAGCAGCTTAGGAACCGGGACAGGCTATGGCTACACCTTC. Protein product: CASSLGTGTGYGYTF. The rearrangement joins TRBV7-9 to TRBJ1-2, with TRBD1 identical over 8 bases. The CDR3 loop spans 15 amino acids. Trimming at V came to 1 base and at J to 4 bases, leaving 5 bases not matched to a gene. Germline V gene lookup returns CDR1 SEHNR and CDR2 FQNEAQ (reference sequence).

This clone has only a few counts. The CDR3 reads CASSQRPPGLAGDEETQYF. For the CDR3, the DNA is TGCGCCAGCAGCCAACGCCCCCCGGGACTAGCGGGGGACGAAGAGACCCAGTACTTC. The V call is TRBV4-1, the J call TRBJ2-5; 14 nucleotides align to TRBD2. J lost 3 bases, V lost 2 bases, and 11 bases had no gene match. The CDR3 length is 19 residues. Germline CDR1 reads MGHRA; CDR2 reads YSYEKL.

The chain is built from TRBV6-5 and TRBJ1-1; D not resolved. Looked up from germline, CDR1 is MNHEY and CDR2 is SVGAGI. This CDR3 has 14 residues. The V and J ends lost 6 bases and 1 base respectively, with 12 bases between them. CDR3 sequence: CASSPPLRNTEAFF. As DNA, the CDR3 is TGTGCCAGCAGCCCACCACTGAGGAACACTGAAGCTTTCTTT.

The chain is built from TRBV10-3 and TRBJ1-4; D may be TRBD1 (6 bases). This CDR3 has 14 residues. Germline loops: CDR1 ENHRY, CDR2 SYGVKD. Trimming cost V 8 bases and J 2 bases, with 12 bases left between them. The CDR3 region is CAIRGGLTNEKLFF. In DNA form, the CDR3 reads TGTGCCATCCGGGGGGGGCTTACTAATGAAAAACTGTTTTTT.

The J gene is TRBJ2-4, the V gene TRBV6-1, with 8 bases lining up with TRBD2. This CDR3 has 16 amino acids. V lost 1 base to trimming and J lost 1 base; unmatched junction nucleotides: 3. The germline CDR1 and CDR2 sequences are MNHNS and SASEGT. This CDR3 reads CASSEVAGGAKNIQYF. The CDR3 DNA sequence: TGTGCCAGCAGTGAAGTGGCGGGGGGCGCCAAAAACATTCAGTACTTC.

Regarding this clone: Within the sample, other DNA sequences also encode this same CDR3. The chain couples TRBV19 to TRBJ2-7; 7 positions match TRBD1. V lost 3 bases to trimming and J lost 2 bases; unmatched junction nucleotides: 1. CDR3 size: 13 residues. The germline CDR1 and CDR2 sequences are LNHDA and SQIVND (reference sequence). The DNA for the CDR3 is TGTGCCAGTAGTATCGGGACAGCCTACGAGCAGTACTTC. Amino acid sequence: CASSIGTAYEQYF. Complete variable domain (other parts from reference TRBV19 and TRBJ2-7): DGGITQSPKYLFRKEGQNVTLSCEQNLNHDAMYWYRQDPGQGLRLIYYSQIVNDFQKGDIAEGYSVSREKKESFPLTVTSAQKNPTAFYLCASSIGTAYEQYFGPGTRLTVT.

V usage is TRBV27 and J usage is TRBJ2-7; tentatively, D is TRBD1 (6 bases). The ends were cut back, 8 bases at V and 1 base at J, with 12 bases in the middle. The CDR3 has 13 amino acids. Looked up from germline, CDR1 is MNHEY and CDR2 is SMNVEV (reference sequence). In DNA form, the CDR3 reads TGTGCCAGCGCAATACAGGGTTCCTACGAGCAGTACTTC. Its protein product is CASAIQGSYEQYF.

There are a few counts of this clone. This sequence joins TRBV5-6 and TRBJ2-3; TRBD1 agrees at 7 bases. This CDR3 has 14 amino acids. V lost 4 bases to trimming and J lost 5 bases; unmatched junction nucleotides: 7. The V gene's germline CDR1 is SGHDT and CDR2 YYEEEE. The CDR3 protein is CASSQTGCEDTQYF. As DNA, the CDR3 is TGTGCCAGCAGCCAGACAGGGTGTGAAGATACGCAGTATTTT.

The chain is built from TRBV18 and TRBJ2-7; maybe TRBD2 (6 bases). The CDR3 contains 16 residues. The V gene lost 1 base and the J gene lost 1 base, with 14 bases spanning the gap. CDR1 KGHSH and CDR2 LQKENI come from the germline V gene. The CDR3 region has the DNA TGTGCCAGCTCACCACGGAGGGTAGGTGAGTCCTACGAGCAGTACTTC. Translating gives CASSPRRVGESYEQYF.

About this clone: An end of the junction differs from the germline gene, which may be a read error. The V gene is TRBV5-4, the J gene TRBJ2-7, with D maybe TRBD2 (5 bases). The CDR3 is 15 amino acids. CDR1 and CDR2 (germline): SGHNT, YYREEE (reference sequence). The DNA for the CDR3 is TGCGCCAGCAGCCCCGATGTGCGGGTCTCCTACGAGCAGTACTTC. Amino acids: CASSPDVRVSYEQYF.

This clone has only a few counts. The gene calls are TRBV15 and TRBJ1-4; D uncertain. The CDR3 covers 16 residues. Germline CDR1 and CDR2: LNHNV and YYDKDF (reference sequence). The V end was cut by 2 bases, the J end by 5 bases, with 15 bases between. The CDR3 is CATSRSDRVKNEKLFF. The CDR3 DNA reads as TGTGCCACCAGCAGATCTGATCGGGTTAAAAATGAAAAACTGTTTTTT.

This chain joins TRBV27 and TRBJ2-2; 7 bases are a match to TRBD2. J lost 1 base, V lost 7 bases, and 15 bases had no gene match. The length of the CDR3 is 18 residues. The germline V gene encodes CDR1 MNHEY and CDR2 SMNVEV (reference sequence). The CDR3 nucleotides are TGTGCCAGCAATCTGGGGGGGGTTTCACATTTGAACACCGGGGAGCTGTTTTTT. Its protein is CASNLGGVSHLNTGELFF.

The chain recombines TRBV6-6 with TRBJ2-5; TRBD2 agrees at 7 bases. The length of the CDR3 is 15 residues. Trimming at V came to 7 bases and at J to 5 bases, leaving 13 bases not matched to a gene. CDR1 and CDR2 from the germline V gene are MNHNY and SVGAGI (reference sequence). CDR3 loop: CASMVIRDYKETQYF. In DNA, the CDR3 is TGTGCCAGCATGGTAATTCGGGACTATAAGGAGACCCAGTACTTC.

This CDR3 reads CSAGDYSVTDTQYF. The DNA for the CDR3 is TGCAGCGCTGGGGACTATTCGGTTACAGATACGCAGTATTTT. The rearrangement uses TRBV29-1 and TRBJ2-3; 7 bases map to TRBD2. J lost 3 bases, V lost 7 bases, and 10 bases had no gene match. Germline V gene sequence: CDR1 SQVTM, CDR2 ANQGSEA. The CDR3 covers 14 residues.

This clone was seen just once. The V call is TRBV19, the J call TRBJ2-5, with TRBD2 identical over 8 bases. V shed 4 bases and J 3 bases; nucleotides not matched to a gene: 13. Germline V gives CDR1 LNHDA, CDR2 SQIVND (reference sequence). This CDR3 has 17 residues. In nucleotides, the CDR3 is TGTGCCAGTAGTACCGTGTTTAGCGGGGTTTTCGAAGAGACCCAGTACTTC. Translated: CASSTVFSGVFEETQYF.

V usage is TRBV15 and J usage is TRBJ1-2; 9 bases align to TRBD1. The CDR3 consists of 14 residues. Germline values: CDR1 LNHNV, CDR2 YYDKDF (reference sequence). V shed 5 bases and J 8 bases; nucleotides not matched to a gene: 9. This chain's CDR3 is CATSPLGQGDGYTF. The CDR3 DNA reads as TGTGCCACCAGCCCCTTGGGACAGGGTGACGGCTACACCTTC.

This rearrangement joins TRBV28 to TRBJ1-6; D might be TRBD1 (5 bases). The germline CDR1 and CDR2 sequences are MDHEN and SYDVKM. The V gene lost 7 bases and the J gene lost 5 bases, with 18 bases spanning the gap. The CDR3 consists of 16 residues. The DNA for the CDR3 is TGTGCCAGCAACCTAGGGGCACGTTTACATAATTCACCCCTCCACTTT. It translates to CASNLGARLHNSPLHF.

V is TRBV2 and J is TRBJ1-5, with 9 bases lining up with TRBD1. The CDR3 runs 14 residues. With V trimmed by 7 bases and J by 4 bases, 5 bases remained unmatched. CDR1 is SNHLY and CDR2 is FYNNEI in the germline V gene. As DNA, the CDR3 is TGTGCCAGCACGGGACAGGGTGGAAATCAGCCCCAGCATTTT. It encodes CASTGQGGNQPQHF.